The 3 T cell receptor delta chains below were found in one sample sequenced in a study of γδ T cells in repeated Plasmodium falciparum infection. TCRdb re-called the multiplex PCR reads via CATT. The sample holds 75,000 to 95,000 delta-chain clones, 0.95% to 1% seen once. Bulk repertoires came from Vgamma9/Vdelta2+ or Vdelta2-negative gammadelta T cells flow-sorted from PBMC. Sequencing used gamma-delta T cells from blood. These receptors all stem from a pool of human donors (malaria-infected and uninfected, not separated).

Of note for this clone: A far bigger clonotype differs at one base, so this is likely a read error. This specimen includes other DNA sequences encoding the same CDR3. This chain uses TRDV2 with TRDJ1, with a possible D match to TRDD3 (6 bases). TCRdb lists no J gene, so it was determined here by aligning the DNA to germline. Germline V lookup: CDR1 GEAIGNYY, CDR2 EKD. The germline V and J ends were trimmed by 6 bases and 2 bases, with 21 bases remaining between them. The CDR3 sequence is 16 residues long. In DNA, the CDR3 is TGTGCCTGTCGAAGTACGGGGGGACCAAGAACCGATAAACTCATCTTT. Translating gives CACRSTGGPRTDKLIF.

In the case of this clone: The protein given by TCRdb reflects a much larger clone and differs at residue 20 from this DNA's translation, likely from a read error; the protein shown is the DNA's translation. This sequence joins TRDV1 and TRDJ1; 11 bases match TRDD3. The CDR3 runs to 25 residues. Germline V gene sequence: CDR1 TSWWSYY, CDR2 QGS. V lost 2 bases and J lost 3; bases outside the gene matches: 32. Here the CDR3 reads CALGEVPKRSPRIMGDTRPPDKLIF. As DNA, the CDR3 is TGTGCTCTTGGGGAAGTGCCTAAACGGAGTCCCCGGATCATGGGGGATACGCGTCCACCCGATAAACTCATCTTT.

Notes on this clone: The TCRdb protein comes from a much larger clone and disagrees with this DNA's translation at residue 16, likely due to a read error; the protein given here is derived from the DNA. The CDR3 protein is CALGELFLPNSDRADADKLIF. CDR3 DNA sequence: TGTGCTCTTGGGGAACTTTTTCTACCGAACTCCGATCGTGCGGACGCCGATAAACTCATCTTT. The rearrangement joins TRDV1 to TRDJ1, with unresolved D. The germline V and J ends were trimmed by 0 bases and 3 bases, with 29 bases remaining between them. Germline assignment: CDR1 TSWWSYY and CDR2 QGS. This CDR3 comprises 21 residues.